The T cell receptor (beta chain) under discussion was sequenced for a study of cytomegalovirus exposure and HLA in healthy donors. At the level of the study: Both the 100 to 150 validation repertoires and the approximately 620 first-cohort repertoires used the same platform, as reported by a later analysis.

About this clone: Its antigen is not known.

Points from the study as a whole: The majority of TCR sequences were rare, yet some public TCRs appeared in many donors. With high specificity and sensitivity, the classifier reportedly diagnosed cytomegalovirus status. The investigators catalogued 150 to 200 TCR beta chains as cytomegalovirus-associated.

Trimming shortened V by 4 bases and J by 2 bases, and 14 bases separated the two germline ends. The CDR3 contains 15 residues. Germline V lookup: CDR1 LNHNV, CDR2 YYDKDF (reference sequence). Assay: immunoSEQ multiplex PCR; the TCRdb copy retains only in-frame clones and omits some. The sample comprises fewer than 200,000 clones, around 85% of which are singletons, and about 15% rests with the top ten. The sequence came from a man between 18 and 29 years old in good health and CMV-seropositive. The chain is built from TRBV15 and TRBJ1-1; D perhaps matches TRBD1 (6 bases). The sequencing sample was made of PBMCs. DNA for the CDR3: TGTGCCACCAGCACTTTTGACAGGAGAAACACTGAAGCTTTCTTT. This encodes CATSTFDRRNTEAFF.